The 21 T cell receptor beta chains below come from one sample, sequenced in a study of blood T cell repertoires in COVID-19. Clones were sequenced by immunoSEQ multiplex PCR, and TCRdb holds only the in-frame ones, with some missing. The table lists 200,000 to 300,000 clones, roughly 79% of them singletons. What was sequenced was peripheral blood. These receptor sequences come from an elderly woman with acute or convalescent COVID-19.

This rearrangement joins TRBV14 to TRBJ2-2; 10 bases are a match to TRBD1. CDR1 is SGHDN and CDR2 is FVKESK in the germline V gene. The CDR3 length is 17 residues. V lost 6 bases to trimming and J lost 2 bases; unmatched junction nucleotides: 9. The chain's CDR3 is CASSRDRGLGNTGELFF. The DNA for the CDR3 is TGTGCCAGCAGTAGGGACAGGGGTCTCGGAAACACCGGGGAGCTGTTTTTT. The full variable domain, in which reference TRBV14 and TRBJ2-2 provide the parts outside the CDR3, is EAGVTQFPSHSVIEKGQTVTLRCDPISGHDNLYWYRRVMGKEIKFLLHFVKESKQDESGMPNNRFLAERTGGTYSTLKVQPAELEDSGVYFCASSRDRGLGNTGELFFGEGSRLTVL.

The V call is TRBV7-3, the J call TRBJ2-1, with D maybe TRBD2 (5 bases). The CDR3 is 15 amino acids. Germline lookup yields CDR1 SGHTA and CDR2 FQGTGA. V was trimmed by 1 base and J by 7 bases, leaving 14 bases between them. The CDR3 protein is CASSLRGQAWNEQFF. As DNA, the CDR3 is TGTGCCAGCAGCTTAAGAGGGCAGGCCTGGAATGAGCAGTTCTTC.

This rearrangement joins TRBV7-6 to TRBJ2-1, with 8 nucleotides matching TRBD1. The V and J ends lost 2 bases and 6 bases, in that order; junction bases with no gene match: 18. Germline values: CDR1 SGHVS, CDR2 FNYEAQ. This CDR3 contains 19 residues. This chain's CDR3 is CASSLQDFHRGSSGNEQFF. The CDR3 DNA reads TGTGCCAGCAGCTTACAGGACTTCCACAGGGGGTCAAGCGGCAATGAGCAGTTCTTC.

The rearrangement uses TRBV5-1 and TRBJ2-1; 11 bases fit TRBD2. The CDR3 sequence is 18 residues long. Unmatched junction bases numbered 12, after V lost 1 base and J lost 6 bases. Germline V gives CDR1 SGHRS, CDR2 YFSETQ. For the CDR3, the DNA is TGCGCCAGCAGCTTGAGCCCTTTAACCGGGACTAGCGGCAATGAGCAGTTCTTC. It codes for CASSLSPLTGTSGNEQFF. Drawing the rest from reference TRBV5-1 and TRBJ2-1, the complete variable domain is KAGVTQTPRYLIKTRGQQVTLSCSPISGHRSVSWYQQTPGQGLQFLFEYFSETQRNKGNFPGRFSGRQFSNSRSEMNVSTLELGDSALYLCASSLSPLTGTSGNEQFFGPGTRLTVL.

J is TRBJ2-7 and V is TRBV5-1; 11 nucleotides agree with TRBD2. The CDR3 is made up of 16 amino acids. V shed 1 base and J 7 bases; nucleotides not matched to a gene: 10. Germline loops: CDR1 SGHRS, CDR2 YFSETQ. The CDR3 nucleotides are TGCGCCAGCAGCTTGACTAGCGGGAGACCTTTGGGGGAGCAGTACTTC. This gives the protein CASSLTSGRPLGEQYF.

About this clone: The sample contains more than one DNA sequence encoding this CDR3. CDR3 DNA: TGTGCCAGCAGTTACCGACAGGGGAACACTGAAGCTTTCTTT. Its translation: CASSYRQGNTEAFF. This rearrangement joins TRBV6-5 to TRBJ1-1; 7 nucleotides line up with TRBD1. CDR3 length equals 14 residues. Germline trimming cut 2 bases from V and 1 base from J; bases unmatched to any gene: 1. Germline V lookup: CDR1 MNHEY, CDR2 SVGAGI.

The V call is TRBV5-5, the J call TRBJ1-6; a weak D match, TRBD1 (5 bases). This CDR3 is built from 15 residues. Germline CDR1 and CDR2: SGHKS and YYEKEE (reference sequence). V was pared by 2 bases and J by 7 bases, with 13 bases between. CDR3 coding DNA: TGTGCCAGCAGCTTACTGGGGGAGGCGAATTCACCCCTCCACTTT. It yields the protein CASSLLGEANSPLHF.

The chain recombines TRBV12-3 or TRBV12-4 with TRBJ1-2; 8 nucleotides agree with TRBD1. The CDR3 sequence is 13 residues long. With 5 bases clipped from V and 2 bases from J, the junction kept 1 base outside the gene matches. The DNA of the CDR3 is TGTGCCAGCAGTCCAGGGGGCAACTATGGCTACACCTTC. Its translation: CASSPGGNYGYTF.

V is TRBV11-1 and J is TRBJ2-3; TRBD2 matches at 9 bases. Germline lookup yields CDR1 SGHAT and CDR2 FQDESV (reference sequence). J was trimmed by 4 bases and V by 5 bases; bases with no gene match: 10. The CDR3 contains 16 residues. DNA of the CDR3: TGTGCCAGCAGCCTGAGGGCGGGGGGGCCCCCAGATACGCAGTATTTT. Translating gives CASSLRAGGPPDTQYF.

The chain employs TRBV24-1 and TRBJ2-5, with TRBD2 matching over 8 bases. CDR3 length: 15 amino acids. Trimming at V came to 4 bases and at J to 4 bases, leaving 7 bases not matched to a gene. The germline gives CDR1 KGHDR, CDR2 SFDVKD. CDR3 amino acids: CATSDRVLAGETQYF. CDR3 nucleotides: TGTGCCACCAGTGACAGAGTCCTAGCGGGAGAGACCCAGTACTTC.

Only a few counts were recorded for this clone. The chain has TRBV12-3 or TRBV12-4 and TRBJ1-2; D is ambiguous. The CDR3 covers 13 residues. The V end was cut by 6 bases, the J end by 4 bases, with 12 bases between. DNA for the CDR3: TGTGCCAGCAGACGACACCTAACCTATGGCTACACCTTC. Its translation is CASRRHLTYGYTF.

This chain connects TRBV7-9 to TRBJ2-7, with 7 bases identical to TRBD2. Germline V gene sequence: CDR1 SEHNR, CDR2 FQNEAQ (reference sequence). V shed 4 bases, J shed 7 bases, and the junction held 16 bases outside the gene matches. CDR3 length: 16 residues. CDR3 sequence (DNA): TGTGCCAGCAGCTCTCTAGGAGCGGGGTCTACGTTGGAGCAGTACTTC. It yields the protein CASSSLGAGSTLEQYF.

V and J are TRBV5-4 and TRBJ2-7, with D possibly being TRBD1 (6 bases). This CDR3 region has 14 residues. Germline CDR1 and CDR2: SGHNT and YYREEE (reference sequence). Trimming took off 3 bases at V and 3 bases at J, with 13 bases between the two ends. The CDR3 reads CASSWTGQNYEQYF. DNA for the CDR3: TGTGCCAGCAGCTGGACGGGACAAAACTACGAGCAGTACTTC.

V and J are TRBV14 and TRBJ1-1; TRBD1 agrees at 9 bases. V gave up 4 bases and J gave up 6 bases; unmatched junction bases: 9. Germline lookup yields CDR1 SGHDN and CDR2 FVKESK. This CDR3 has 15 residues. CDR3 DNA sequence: TGTGCCAGCAGCCGCTACGGGGGACAGGGCTCTGAAGCTTTCTTT. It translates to CASSRYGGQGSEAFF.

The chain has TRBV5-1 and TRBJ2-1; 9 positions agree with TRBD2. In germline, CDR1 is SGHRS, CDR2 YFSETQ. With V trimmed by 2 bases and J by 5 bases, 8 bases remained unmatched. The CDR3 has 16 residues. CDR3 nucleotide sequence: TGCGCCAGCAGCTTACCTAGCGGGATCGCGGACAATGAGCAGTTCTTC. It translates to CASSLPSGIADNEQFF.

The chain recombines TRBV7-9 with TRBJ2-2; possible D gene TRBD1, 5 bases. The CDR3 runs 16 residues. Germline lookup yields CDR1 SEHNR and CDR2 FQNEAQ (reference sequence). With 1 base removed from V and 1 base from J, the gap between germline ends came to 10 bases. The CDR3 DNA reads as TGTGCCAGCAGCTTAGGAGACAGTTTGAACACCGGGGAGCTGTTTTTT. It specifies CASSLGDSLNTGELFF.

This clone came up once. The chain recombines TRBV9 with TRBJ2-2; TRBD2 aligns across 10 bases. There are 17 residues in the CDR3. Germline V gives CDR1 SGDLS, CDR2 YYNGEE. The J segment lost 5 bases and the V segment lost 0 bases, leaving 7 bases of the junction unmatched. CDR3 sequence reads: CASSVAQRGGRTGELFF. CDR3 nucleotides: TGTGCCAGCAGCGTAGCACAGCGGGGGGGAAGAACCGGGGAGCTGTTTTTT.

CDR3: CASSNQGWTEAFF. The DNA for the CDR3 is TGTGCCAGCAGTAACCAGGGGTGGACTGAAGCTTTCTTT. This chain connects TRBV6-6 to TRBJ1-1, with D perhaps TRBD1 (6 bases). Trimming took 5 bases from V and 5 from J, leaving 12 bases between them. Germline assignment: CDR1 MNHNY and CDR2 SVGAGI (reference sequence). The CDR3 spans 13 residues.

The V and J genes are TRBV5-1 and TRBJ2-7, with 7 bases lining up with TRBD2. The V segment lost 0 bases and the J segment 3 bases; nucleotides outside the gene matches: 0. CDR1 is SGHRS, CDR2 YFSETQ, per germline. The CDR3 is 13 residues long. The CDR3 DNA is TGCGCCAGCAGCTTGGGGGAGGGCTACGAGCAGTACTTC. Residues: CASSLGEGYEQYF.

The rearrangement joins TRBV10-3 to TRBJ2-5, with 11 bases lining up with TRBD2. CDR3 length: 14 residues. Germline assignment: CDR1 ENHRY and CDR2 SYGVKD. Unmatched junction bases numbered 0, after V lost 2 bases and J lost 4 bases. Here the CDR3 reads CAISEGTSGETQYF. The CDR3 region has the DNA TGTGCCATCAGTGAGGGGACTAGCGGAGAGACCCAGTACTTC.

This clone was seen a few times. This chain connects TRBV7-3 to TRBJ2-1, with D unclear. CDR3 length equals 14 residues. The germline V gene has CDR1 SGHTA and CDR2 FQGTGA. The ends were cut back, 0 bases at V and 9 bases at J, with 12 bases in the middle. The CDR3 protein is CASSLTGQHPEQFF. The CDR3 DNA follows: TGTGCCAGCAGCTTAACGGGCCAGCATCCTGAGCAGTTCTTC.